This entry lists 5 T cell receptor beta chains sequenced from one sample in a study of blood T cell repertoires in COVID-19. Clones were read by immunoSEQ multiplex PCR, and TCRdb kept only the in-frame ones, dropping some. The profile shows over 150,000 clones, roughly 80% of them singletons. The material sequenced was peripheral blood. The receptors shown here come from an elderly woman with acute or convalescent COVID-19.

The rearrangement joins TRBV9 to TRBJ1-6; D is ambiguous. The germline V gene encodes CDR1 SGDLS and CDR2 YYNGEE. The CDR3 has 14 amino acids. Deletions cut 4 bases from V and 8 bases from J, with 13 bases between. CDR3 in DNA: TGTGCCAGCAGCCCCCTGCCAGAGGATTCACCCCTCCACTTT. Translating gives CASSPLPEDSPLHF.

The chain couples TRBV5-6 to TRBJ1-4, with no clear D. This CDR3 is 16 amino acids long. Germline assignment: CDR1 SGHDT and CDR2 YYEEEE. V was cut by 1 base and J by 4 bases, with 14 bases left in between. As DNA, the CDR3 is TGTGCCAGCAGCTTGTATGCGGCGCGGCTTAATGAAAAACTGTTTTTT. This codes for CASSLYAARLNEKLFF.

The chain joins TRBV6-1 to TRBJ2-1; a weak D match, TRBD1 (6 bases). V was clipped by 2 bases and J by 1 base, with 15 bases between them. This CDR3 comprises 17 residues. Germline lookup yields CDR1 MNHNS and CDR2 SASEGT. CDR3 in amino acids: CASSESMGHGSYNEQFF. The CDR3 nucleotides are TGTGCCAGCAGTGAATCTATGGGACACGGGTCCTACAATGAGCAGTTCTTC.

The chain is built from TRBV4-3 and TRBJ2-7; TRBD1 agrees at 9 bases. Germline V gene sequence: CDR1 LGHNA, CDR2 YSLEER. There are 16 residues in the CDR3. Germline trimming cut 3 bases from V and 0 bases from J; bases unmatched to any gene: 6. The CDR3, as DNA: TGCGCCAGCAGCCAGTTACAGGGGGCTAACTCCTACGAGCAGTACTTC. Protein: CASSQLQGANSYEQYF.

This clone was seen a single time. This chain joins TRBV5-1 and TRBJ2-1, with TRBD2 identical over 7 bases. The CDR3 consists of 14 residues. CDR1 and CDR2 (germline): SGHRS, YFSETQ. The V and J ends lost 6 bases and 4 bases, in that order; junction bases with no gene match: 7. CDR3 bases: TGCGCCAGCACAGCGGGACTGATATACAATGAGCAGTTCTTC. Its protein is CASTAGLIYNEQFF.